Shown below are 28 T cell receptor beta chains from a single sample sequenced in a study of human T cells and chemical hapten exposure. Sample time point: pre-sensitization, week 0. The treatment here: therapeutic diphenylcyclopropenone sensitization with weekly scalp DPC. TCRdb redid the calling of the RACE reads with MiXCR, one entry per CDR3 protein. The sample includes some 250,000 distinct CDR3 sequences, roughly 8% of them seen just once. Sequencing used whole blood, obtained in connection with sensitization to the hapten diphenylcyclopropenone (DPC). Receptors were obtained from a man aged 18-30 years with alopecia areata. Some clones in this sample may be carry-over from other donors' samples.

The V and J genes are TRBV9 and TRBJ2-5; the D is unclear. With 0 bases removed from V and 1 base from J, the gap between germline ends came to 7 bases. The CDR3 runs 14 residues. Germline CDR1 reads SGDLS; CDR2 reads YYNGEE. CDR3 coding DNA: TGTGCCAGCAGCGTAGACAGTCCCCAAGAGACCCAGTACTTC. Protein product: CASSVDSPQETQYF.

The genes are TRBV29-1 and TRBJ1-1; D is undetermined. CDR1 and CDR2 (germline): SQVTM, ANQGSEA. Deletions cut 1 base from V and 2 bases from J, with 5 bases between. This CDR3 contains 12 residues. The CDR3 protein is CSVEAVNTEAFF. As DNA, the CDR3 is TGCAGCGTTGAAGCGGTAAACACTGAAGCTTTCTTT.

This clonotype was counted between two and nine times. This chain links TRBV6-2 or TRBV6-3 with TRBJ1-1; the D is unclear. V was trimmed by 7 bases and J by 0 bases, leaving 9 bases between them. The CDR3 is made up of 13 amino acids. CDR1 and CDR2 from the germline V gene are MNHEY and SVGEGT. CDR3 sequence: CASIALLNTEAFF. As DNA, the CDR3 is TGTGCCAGCATCGCCCTACTGAACACTGAAGCTTTCTTT.

The genes are TRBV4-1 and TRBJ1-4; D possibly corresponds to TRBD1 (6 bases). Trimming pared 5 bases from V and 0 bases from J, leaving 16 bases between. CDR3 length equals 17 residues. CDR1 is MGHRA and CDR2 is YSYEKL in the germline V gene. CDR3 nucleotide sequence: TGCGCCAGCAGCAGAATACCCCAGGGGCCAACTAATGAAAAACTGTTTTTT. The encoded protein is CASSRIPQGPTNEKLFF.

This clonotype is deemed medium-sized. The rearrangement uses TRBV27 and TRBJ2-1; either TRBD1 or TRBD2 may fit D (5 bases each). Trimming removed 2 bases at V and 5 bases at J, with 19 bases between. The CDR3 totals 17 residues. The germline V gene has CDR1 MNHEY and CDR2 SMNVEV (reference sequence). In nucleotides, the CDR3 is TGTGCCAGCAGTTTAGGGGTCCGGGGCCCCGCGAACAATGAGCAGTTCTTC. It translates to CASSLGVRGPANNEQFF.

This chain links TRBV20-1 with TRBJ2-4, with D tentatively TRBD1 (6 bases). The CDR3 loop spans 14 amino acids. Per germline, CDR1 DFQATT and CDR2 SNEGSKA (reference sequence). The V end lost 6 bases, the J end lost 0 bases, and 12 bases lay between the germline ends. CDR3 region: CSATTGIAKNIQYF. The DNA for the CDR3 is TGCAGTGCGACAACAGGGATAGCCAAAAACATTCAGTACTTC.

The sample holds a few counts of this clonotype. This rearrangement joins TRBV5-1 to TRBJ1-3; 8 nucleotides agree with TRBD1. Germline-derived CDR1 and CDR2 are SGHRS and YFSETQ. The junction had 4 bases not matched to a gene; V was cut back by 0 bases and J by 2 bases. The length of the CDR3 is 16 residues. The CDR3 DNA is TGCGCCAGCAGCTTGGGCGCGACAGGGGCTGGAAACACCATATATTTT. Its protein product is CASSLGATGAGNTIYF.

This chain links TRBV7-2 with TRBJ2-3, with D unclear. The CDR3 has 17 amino acids. The germline gives CDR1 SGHTA, CDR2 FQGNSA. V dropped 6 bases and J dropped 2 bases, with 21 bases sitting between them. In DNA form, the CDR3 reads TGTGCCAGCAGTTCTCATTTGGGCACTGAATACACAGATACGCAGTATTTT. Protein sequence: CASSSHLGTEYTDTQYF.

The J gene is TRBJ2-1, the V gene TRBV6-2 or TRBV6-3; 7 nucleotides align to TRBD1. With 6 bases clipped from V and 0 bases from J, the junction kept 5 bases outside the gene matches. Germline values: CDR1 MNHEY, CDR2 SVGEGT. This CDR3 is 15 amino acids long. The DNA for the CDR3 is TGTGCCAGCAGCCAAACAGGGGACTCCTACAATGAGCAGTTCTTC. Amino acid sequence: CASSQTGDSYNEQFF.

This rearrangement joins TRBV12-3 or TRBV12-4 to TRBJ2-3; unclear D gene. V lost 7 bases, J lost 6 bases, and 8 bases lay in between. The CDR3 is 11 amino acids. CDR3 coding DNA: TGTGCCAGCACTTATCGGGATACGCAGTATTTT. It codes for CASTYRDTQYF.

The rearrangement uses TRBV27 and TRBJ2-7, with 10 bases that match TRBD1. Germline-derived CDR1 and CDR2 are MNHEY and SMNVEV (reference sequence). The CDR3 spans 15 residues. V dropped 5 bases and J dropped 3; count of bases not matched to a gene: 7. CDR3 coding DNA: TGTGCCAGCAGTACGGGACAGGGGAGTTTCTACGAGCAGTACGTC. Encoded protein: CASSTGQGSFYEQYV.

In its sample, this clonotype was seen many times. V gene TRBV7-2 combines with J gene TRBJ2-5; D is ambiguous. The germline gives CDR1 SGHTA, CDR2 FQGNSA. The CDR3 length is 12 residues. V lost 1 base to trimming and J lost 4 bases, with 4 bases between them. CDR3 nucleotides: TGTGCCAGCAGCTTAGTAACAGAGACCCAGTACTTC. Its protein product is CASSLVTETQYF.

This rearrangement joins TRBV3-1 to TRBJ2-1; D tentatively reads TRBD1 or TRBD2 (5 bases each). CDR1 and CDR2 from the germline V gene are LGHDT and YNNKEL (reference sequence). This CDR3 has 13 amino acids. V was cut by 2 bases and J by 8 bases, with 10 bases left in between. CDR3 sequence (DNA): TGTGCCAGCAGCCAAAATAGGGACGATGAGCAGTTCTTC. It encodes CASSQNRDDEQFF.

This clonotype has more than one count but fewer than ten. The chain uses TRBV2 and TRBJ2-6; weak D call: TRBD2 (6 bases). This CDR3 comprises 16 residues. The germline V gene encodes CDR1 SNHLY and CDR2 FYNNEI. Deletions cut 2 bases from V and 2 bases from J, with 10 bases between. The CDR3 is CASSELRGTGANVLTF. CDR3 nucleotide sequence: TGTGCCAGCAGTGAACTGCGGGGAACTGGGGCCAACGTCCTGACTTTC.

J is TRBJ2-1 and V is TRBV7-2; D is ambiguous. This CDR3 is built from 11 residues. The germline V gene has CDR1 SGHTA and CDR2 FQGNSA. Trimming cost V 4 bases and J 10 bases, with 8 bases left between them. The CDR3 DNA is TGTGCCAGCAGCTCGGTTGGCGAGCAGTTCTTC. This translates into CASSSVGEQFF.

The rearrangement joins TRBV11-3 to TRBJ2-1; the D is unclear. The V end was cut by 1 base, the J end by 7 bases, with 14 bases between. Germline V gene data show CDR1 as SGHNT and CDR2 as YENEEA. The CDR3 contains 15 residues. CDR3 region: CASSLGLGRSNEQFF. CDR3 DNA: TGTGCCAGCAGCTTAGGCTTAGGGCGTTCTAATGAGCAGTTCTTC.

This clonotype was seen only a few times. The chain carries TRBV4-3 and TRBJ2-7, with 12 positions matching TRBD1. Germline lookup yields CDR1 LGHNA and CDR2 YSLEER. This CDR3 spans 14 amino acids. V shed 8 bases, J shed 6 bases, and the junction held 8 bases outside the gene matches. Written as DNA, the CDR3 is TGCGCCAGCCGCCCGGGACAGGGGGCTTTCGAGCAGTACTTC. This codes for CASRPGQGAFEQYF.

This clonotype was seen more than once but under ten times. The chain's CDR3 is CASSDRDRAGELFF. The CDR3 coding sequence is TGTGCCAGCAGTGACAGGGACAGGGCCGGGGAGCTGTTTTTT. This chain links TRBV12-3 or TRBV12-4 with TRBJ2-2; 9 nucleotides agree with TRBD1. The CDR3 has 14 residues. V gave up 5 bases and J gave up 6 bases; unmatched junction bases: 4.

This clonotype was seen many times. The V and J genes are TRBV29-1 and TRBJ2-7; D might be TRBD1 (5 bases). V lost 7 bases and J lost 3, with 13 bases in between. CDR1 and CDR2 (germline): SQVTM, ANQGSEA. There are 12 residues in the CDR3. The CDR3 region has the DNA TGCAGCGCGAACGACAGAGGCTACGAGCAGTACGTC. This translates into CSANDRGYEQYV.

Many counts were recorded for this clonotype. The chain is built from TRBV6-2 or TRBV6-3 and TRBJ1-5; a possible D gene is TRBD1 (6 bases). CDR1 and CDR2 from the germline V gene are MNHEY and SVGEGT. The V end lost 7 bases, the J end lost 5 bases, and 15 bases lay between the germline ends. This CDR3 spans 14 amino acids. Here the CDR3 reads CASNLQGLDQPQHF. CDR3 nucleotides: TGTGCCAGCAATTTACAGGGTCTGGATCAGCCCCAGCATTTT.

The chain uses TRBV6-1 and TRBJ2-3, with D uncertain. CDR3 length equals 12 residues. CDR1 and CDR2 from the germline V gene are MNHNS and SASEGT. Trimming left V 8 bases short and J 0 bases short, with 6 bases between. CDR3 loop: CASGDSTDTQYF. The CDR3 coding sequence is TGTGCCAGCGGGGATAGCACAGATACGCAGTATTTT.

This clonotype was seen a few times. The chain has TRBV11-1 and TRBJ1-2; D is perhaps TRBD1 (6 bases). The CDR3 is 13 residues long. Germline V gives CDR1 SGHAT, CDR2 FQDESV (reference sequence). V dropped 5 bases and J dropped 3 bases, with 10 bases sitting between them. The CDR3 DNA reads TGTGCCAGCAGCAAGGGGGAGCACTATGGCTACACCTTC. Its translation: CASSKGEHYGYTF.

The gene calls are TRBV24-1 and TRBJ2-7; D gene uncertain. V was shortened by 3 bases and J by 6 bases, with 11 bases between the two germline ends. The CDR3 is 13 residues long. CDR1 KGHDR and CDR2 SFDVKD come from the germline V gene. The CDR3 protein is CATSDGPLGEQYF. CDR3 DNA: TGTGCCACCAGTGATGGTCCACTTGGCGAGCAGTACTTC.

This clonotype was counted many times. This chain connects TRBV6-2 or TRBV6-3 to TRBJ1-1; D ambiguous. The CDR3 totals 11 residues. V lost 2 bases and J 10 bases, leaving 8 bases between the germline ends. Germline lookup yields CDR1 MNHEY and CDR2 SVGEGT. CDR3 residues: CASSYGSGAFF. DNA of the CDR3: TGTGCCAGCAGTTACGGCAGCGGAGCTTTCTTT.

In its sample, this clonotype was seen a few times. The V call is TRBV7-2, the J call TRBJ1-6; D not resolved. This CDR3 region has 13 residues. Per the germline V gene, CDR1 is SGHTA and CDR2 is FQGNSA. Trimming left V 1 base short and J 10 bases short, with 8 bases between. The CDR3 DNA is TGTGCCAGCAGCTTAGGATCTGGATCACCCCTCCACTTT. It translates to CASSLGSGSPLHF.

This clonotype occurred many times. This chain connects TRBV19 to TRBJ2-7; TRBD1 is a possible D gene (6 bases). Germline V gives CDR1 LNHDA, CDR2 SQIVND (reference sequence). Trimming took 1 base from V and 1 from J, leaving 17 bases between them. The CDR3 totals 17 residues. The CDR3 nucleotides are TGTGCCAGTAGTATAGGGGCAGGGGTCTCCTCTTCCTACGAGCAGTACTTC. Its translation is CASSIGAGVSSSYEQYF.

This clonotype was observed many times. The chain carries TRBV5-1 and TRBJ1-6; D not resolved. CDR1 SGHRS and CDR2 YFSETQ come from the germline V gene. This CDR3 has 14 residues. The ends were cut back, 5 bases at V and 6 bases at J, with 12 bases in the middle. The CDR3 DNA follows: TGCGCCAGCAGAACTGAGGAATCTAATTCACCCCTCCACTTT. Amino acids: CASRTEESNSPLHF. Based on the CDR3 plus reference TRBV5-1 and TRBJ1-6, the full variable domain is KAGVTQTPRYLIKTRGQQVTLSCSPISGHRSVSWYQQTPGQGLQFLFEYFSETQRNKGNFPGRFSGRQFSNSRSEMNVSTLELGDSALYLCASRTEESNSPLHFGNGTRLTVT.

This clonotype was counted between two and nine times. The rearrangement joins TRBV6-5 to TRBJ2-3, with a weak D call TRBD1 (5 bases). Germline CDR1 MNHEY, CDR2 SVGAGI. The CDR3 sequence is 14 residues long. Trimming left V 5 bases short and J 0 bases short, with 9 bases between. CDR3: CASSPWGSTDTQYF. As DNA, the CDR3 is TGTGCCAGCAGTCCTTGGGGCAGCACAGATACGCAGTATTTT.